This is a list of T cell receptor beta chains from one sample in a study of T cells in Graves' hyperthyroidism and ophthalmopathy. One entry per CDR3 protein results from TCRdb running MiXCR on the multiplex PCR reads. The table shows roughly 500,000 distinct CDR3 sequences, with over 45% occurring only once. The sample taken for sequencing was peripheral blood or thyroid tissue (not recorded which). Receptor source: an adult woman with Graves' disease, either hyperthyroidism or ophthalmopathy (not recorded which). CDR3s include the opening cysteine and the closing phenylalanine or tryptophan. The D gene is left open where the match is weak. Not all rows give a size; the values are once, few, many and, for expanded clones, a class.

. | 11 | TRBD1 | TRBJ1-2 | TRBV29-1 | TGCAGTTATTCAGGACAGGCTGGCTACACCTTC | CSYSGQAGYTF
. | 11 | . | TRBJ2-7 | TRBV7-9 | TGTGCCAGCAGGGACTCGACTGAGCAGTACTTC | CASRDSTEQYF
many | 15 | TRBD1 | TRBJ2-2 | TRBV20-1 | TGCAGTGCTCTTCTCGGCCAGGGGGCGGCTGGGGAGCTGTTTTTT | CSALLGQGAAGELFF
many | 16 | . | TRBJ2-2 | TRBV7-9 | TGTGCCAGCAGAGCGGGACAGCACACGAACACCGGGGAGCTGTTTTTT | CASRAGQHTNTGELFF
. | 16 | . | TRBJ1-5 | TRBV10-3 | TGTGCCATCGGGGGGGGACTAGCGGGAGCTTGGGAGACCCAGCATTTT | CAIGGGLAGAWETQHF
many | 15 | . | TRBJ2-5 | TRBV7-3 | TGTGCCAGCAGCTTAATGGGGGGGCAGTCGGAGACCCAGTACTTC | CASSLMGGQSETQYF
many | 14 | TRBD1 | TRBJ2-2 | TRBV2 | TGTGCCAGCAGGGACAGGGTGTCCACCGGGGAGCTGTTTTTT | CASRDRVSTGELFF
. | 11 | . | TRBJ2-7 | TRBV7-9 | TGTGCCAGCAGCCTACAAAGGGAGCAGTACTTC | CASSLQREQYF
few | 15 | . | TRBJ2-3 | TRBV7-2 | TGTGCCAGCAGCTTGGGGGGGGGCGGCACAGATACGCAGTATTTT | CASSLGGGGTDTQYF
many | 15 | . | TRBJ1-1 | TRBV7-9 | TGTGCCAGCAGCTTATCGTACTTGGACCCCACTGAAGCTTTCTTT | CASSLSYLDPTEAFF
. | 13 | . | TRBJ1-2 | TRBV6-5 | TGTGCCAGCAGCTATACAGGGTCGGGTGGCTACACCTTC | CASSYTGSGGYTF
. | 12 | . | TRBJ2-5 | TRBV29-1 | TGCAGCGTGTGGCGGGCCCAAGAGACCCAGTACTTC | CSVWRAQETQYF
many | 16 | TRBD1 | TRBJ1-5 | TRBV25-1 | TGTGCCAGCGCCCCAGGGGGCCGATATAGCAATCAGCCCCAGCATTTT | CASAPGGRYSNQPQHF
. | 15 | TRBD1 | TRBJ2-7 | TRBV7-2 | TGTGCCAGCAGTAGAACCGGGACAGGATCCTACGAGCAGTACTTC | CASSRTGTGSYEQYF
. | 12 | . | TRBJ1-4 | TRBV7-9 | TGTGCCAGCAGCTTACTTCCTGAAAAACTGTTTTTT | CASSLLPEKLFF
. | 15 | . | TRBJ1-4 | TRBV25-1 | TGTGCCAGCAGTGAATATAGGGGGACGGCAGAAAAACTGTTTTTT | CASSEYRGTAEKLFF
many | 16 | TRBD1 | TRBJ1-4 | TRBV19 | TGTGCCAGTAGACCGAGAGGACAGGGAATACTCGAAAAACTGTTTTTT | CASRPRGQGILEKLFF
many | 14 | . | TRBJ1-3 | TRBV6-5 | TGTGCCAGCAGTGTCGGGACGCCTGGACTCACCATATATTTT | CASSVGTPGLTIYF
. | 12 | . | TRBJ2-7 | TRBV20-1 | TGCAGTGCTAGTGATCAAGTGGACGAGCAGTACTTC | CSASDQVDEQYF
. | 16 | . | TRBJ2-7 | TRBV15 | TGTGCCACCAGCAGAGCGCTCGGGACGGGTCTCTACGAGCAGTACTTC | CATSRALGTGLYEQYF
many | 13 | . | TRBJ2-5 | TRBV4-2 | TGTGCCAGCAGCCAAGAATTAGGAGAGACCCAGTACTTC | CASSQELGETQYF
. | 11 | . | TRBJ2-5 | TRBV29-1 | TGCAGCGTTGAAGGCCCTCCGGTCCAGTACTTC | CSVEGPPVQYF
few | 15 | . | TRBJ1-6 | TRBV19 | TGTGCCAGTAGTATTTTCGGCAGGCCAAATTCACCCCTCCACTTT | CASSIFGRPNSPLHF
. | 12 | . | TRBJ2-2 | TRBV10-3 | TGTGCCATGAAGGACCTCACCGGGGAGCTGTTTTTT | CAMKDLTGELFF
many | 18 | TRBD1 | TRBJ2-6 | TRBV29-1 | TGCAGCGTATGGGATTTGGGACAGGGAGAAACTGGGGCCAACGTCCTGACTTTC | CSVWDLGQGETGANVLTF
. | 14 | . | TRBJ1-2 | TRBV2 | TGTGCCAGCAGTGAGAGGGGCCAGGGTGGTGGCTACACCTTC | CASSERGQGGGYTF
. | 13 | . | TRBJ1-6 | TRBV2 | TGTGCCAGCAGTGAGCATGTTAATTCACCCCTCCACTTT | CASSEHVNSPLHF
. | 15 | TRBD1 | TRBJ1-3 | TRBV7-9 | TGTGCCAGCAGCTTAGGTTGGGACAGGGGAAACACCATATATTTT | CASSLGWDRGNTIYF
. | 17 | TRBD1 | TRBJ1-5 | TRBV6-5 | TGTGCCAGCACCTTGGGACAGCGACGGGGTGGCAATCAGCCCCAGCATTTT | CASTLGQRRGGNQPQHF
many | 16 | TRBD1 | TRBJ2-7 | TRBV19 | TGTGCCAGTAGTATCTCAGGGGGCTACCACGACTACGAGCAGTACTTC | CASSISGGYHDYEQYF
few | 14 | . | TRBJ2-2 | TRBV5-1 | TGCGCCAGCGGGACAACGATAACATCCGGGGAGCTGTTTTTT | CASGTTITSGELFF
. | 15 | TRBD1 | TRBJ2-7 | TRBV5-1 | TGCGCCAGCAGCTCCCTCGGGACAGGGAACTACGGGCAGTACTTC | CASSSLGTGNYGQYF
few | 13 | . | TRBJ2-1 | TRBV29-1 | TGCAGCGTTGGGACGACAGGTTTGAATGAGCAGTTCTTC | CSVGTTGLNEQFF
many | 14 | . | TRBJ2-2 | TRBV7-2 | TGTGCCAGCAGCTTGACGCGGCGCACCGGGGAGCTGTTTTTT | CASSLTRRTGELFF
. | 12 | . | TRBJ2-2 | TRBV7-2 | TGTGCCAGCAGCCCGCCCAGAAGGGAGCTGTTTTTT | CASSPPRRELFF
. | 16 | TRBD1 | TRBJ1-4 | TRBV4-3 | TGCGCCAGCAGTCTCAGGGGGGGGCCGACTAATGAAAAACTGTTTTTT | CASSLRGGPTNEKLFF
many | 16 | TRBD1 | TRBJ1-4 | TRBV2 | TGTGCCAGCAGACCGACGGCACAGACAGGGGGTGAAAAACTGTTTTTT | CASRPTAQTGGEKLFF
once | 13 | . | TRBJ1-5 | TRBV10-3 | TGTGCCATTTCGGGAGGACTAGCAGACTACGAGCATTTT | CAISGGLADYEHF
. | 12 | . | TRBJ1-6 | TRBV7-8 | TGTGCCAGCAGCTTAGGCGCTGGACCCCTCCACTTT | CASSLGAGPLHF
. | 12 | . | TRBJ1-5 | TRBV20-1 | TGCAGTGGTGGAGACCCCAGTGAGACCCAGCATTTT | CSGGDPSETQHF
many | 18 | TRBD1 | TRBJ1-4 | TRBV9 | TGTGCCAGCAGCGTAGCTACTACGGTGGCAGGGGGTAATGAAAAACTGTTTTTT | CASSVATTVAGGNEKLFF
many | 15 | TRBD1 | TRBJ1-2 | TRBV7-9 | TGTGCCAGCAGCCCGACGGGGGGACAGGGAAATGGCTACACCTTC | CASSPTGGQGNGYTF
few | 13 | TRBD2 | TRBJ2-7 | TRBV29-1 | TGCAGCGTTGCGCTAGCGGAGGGCTACGAGCAGTACTTC | CSVALAEGYEQYF
. | 12 | . | TRBJ1-4 | TRBV5-5 | TGTGCCAGCAGCTTAGCGGGTGTGAAACTGTTTTTT | CASSLAGVKLFF
. | 17 | . | TRBJ1-1 | TRBV11-1 | TGTGCCAGCACCTCTAGGCAGGGAGCAACTATGAACACTGAAGCTTTCTTT | CASTSRQGATMNTEAFF
. | 14 | TRBD2 | TRBJ2-7 | TRBV7-9 | TGTGCCAGCAGTTTATTAGCGGGATTGCGCGAGCAGTACTTC | CASSLLAGLREQYF
. | 15 | . | TRBJ1-5 | TRBV2 | TGTGCCAGCAGTGATACCTACTATAGCAATCAGCCCCAGCATTTT | CASSDTYYSNQPQHF
many | 15 | . | TRBJ1-1 | TRBV11-2 | TGTGCCAGCAGCCAGGGGAGGGGAGCGAACACTGAAGCTTTCTTT | CASSQGRGANTEAFF
many | 13 | . | TRBJ2-7 | TRBV5-4 | TGTGCCAGCAGCTTGGACAGCATGGGAGAGCAGTACTTC | CASSLDSMGEQYF
. | 14 | TRBD1 | TRBJ1-4 | TRBV20-1 | TGCAGTGGCGGGACAGGGGGCATGGATGAAAAACTGTTTTTT | CSGGTGGMDEKLFF
. | 13 | . | TRBJ1-2 | TRBV13 | TGTGCCAGCAGCTTATCATCCTTTCGCGGCTACACCTTC | CASSLSSFRGYTF
. | 15 | . | TRBJ2-5 | TRBV15 | TGTGCCACCAGCCCCGACGCCGGAGGGGTAGAGACCCAGTACTTC | CATSPDAGGVETQYF
. | 14 | . | TRBJ2-1 | TRBV12-3/TRBV12-4 | TGTGCCAGCAGTTTTCATCCTGGACGTAATGAGCAGTTCTTC | CASSFHPGRNEQFF
. | 15 | TRBD1 | TRBJ2-7 | TRBV2 | TGTGCCAGCAGCGACTGGATACAGGGGAACTACGAGCAGTACTTC | CASSDWIQGNYEQYF
. | 15 | . | TRBJ1-5 | TRBV6-5 | TGTGCCAGCAGTTACAGAGGGGCGGGGGGACAGCCCCAGCATTTT | CASSYRGAGGQPQHF